Given below is one TCR beta chain in context. The assay was immunoSEQ multiplex PCR, and TCRdb's table has in-frame clones only and misses some. The sample consists of more than 70,000 clones, about nine tenths of them appearing once. With 5 bases removed from V and 5 bases from J, the gap between germline ends came to 15 bases. The germline CDR1 and CDR2 sequences are SGHVS and FQNEAQ. This CDR3 comprises 14 residues. The entry originates in a study of PD-1 blockade in classical Hodgkin lymphoma. The patients all showed relapse after autologous stem cell transplantation, while their brentuximab vedotin exposure varied.

The source is a human donor with classical Hodgkin lymphoma. The chain carries TRBV7-8 and TRBJ2-5; D is undetermined. Sample: peripheral blood mononuclear cells (PBMCs), taken before the second cycle of nivolumab. CDR3 region: CASSPSRYRETQYF. Written as DNA, the CDR3 is TGTGCCAGCAGCCCCAGCCGGTACCGGGAGACCCAGTACTTC.